The 7 T cell receptor beta chains below come from one sample, sequenced in a study of vaccination effects on CD4 cells after COVID-19. The ViraFEST assay expanded antigen-specific CD4+ T cells with viral peptide pools before sequencing. Culturing for 10 days preceded CD4+ T cell isolation. PCR-confirmed SARS-CoV-2 infection occurred in the person between March and December 2020. Using immunoSEQ multiplex PCR, the repertoire was profiled, and TCRdb retains in-frame clones only, with some absent. The repertoire has about 36,000 clones, around 73% of them found once; the top ten carry approximately 15%. Their target antigens are unknown. Sequences were derived from CD4+ T cells from PBMCs cultured with HCoV-NL63 spike peptides, sampled before COVID-19 vaccination. These receptors were taken from a human donor who had a prior SARS-CoV-2 infection.

This sequence joins TRBV2 and TRBJ2-7, with 7 bases identical to TRBD1. In germline, CDR1 is SNHLY, CDR2 FYNNEI. V shed 7 bases, J shed 2 bases, and the junction held 11 bases outside the gene matches. The CDR3 length is 15 residues. CDR3 protein: CASNRPGQLTYEQYF. In nucleotides, the CDR3 is TGTGCCAGCAACCGCCCGGGACAGCTTACCTACGAGCAGTACTTC.

This clone was recorded once. The DNA of the CDR3 is TGTGCCAGCAGTTACAAGGGGAACACTGAAGCTTTCTTT. Residues: CASSYKGNTEAFF. The rearrangement links TRBV6-2 or TRBV6-3 to TRBJ1-1; D remains unclear. CDR1 is MNHEY, CDR2 SVGEGT, per germline. CDR3 length: 13 amino acids. Trimming removed 2 bases at V and 1 base at J, with 5 bases between.

This clone was observed a handful of times. V gene TRBV2 combines with J gene TRBJ1-5, with D uncertain. The germline gives CDR1 SNHLY, CDR2 FYNNEI. With 6 bases removed from V and 5 bases from J, the gap between germline ends came to 20 bases. The length of the CDR3 is 16 residues. The CDR3 DNA reads as TGTGCCAGCAGCTTGACAAGGAGGGTCGTTTATCAGCCCCAGCATTTT. It is translated as CASSLTRRVVYQPQHF.

The genes are TRBV5-4 and TRBJ1-2, with 7 bases aligning to TRBD1. Germline values: CDR1 SGHNT, CDR2 YYREEE (reference sequence). J was trimmed by 2 bases and V by 5 bases; bases with no gene match: 6. The CDR3 extends over 14 amino acids. The CDR3 here is CASSSRDSNYGYTF. CDR3 nucleotide sequence: TGTGCCAGCAGTTCACGGGACAGCAACTATGGCTACACCTTC.

The chain is built from TRBV5-4 and TRBJ2-3; 14 nucleotides match TRBD2. J gave up 5 bases and V 4 bases, and 12 bases lay outside the gene matches. Germline-derived CDR1 and CDR2 are SGHNT and YYREEE (reference sequence). CDR3 length: 18 amino acids. DNA for the CDR3: TGTGCCAGCAGCGGCGGACTAGCGGGGGGCCGGCCCCGAGATACGCAGTATTTT. Its translation: CASSGGLAGGRPRDTQYF.

The V gene is TRBV11-3, the J gene TRBJ2-4, with 7 bases lining up with TRBD1. This CDR3 comprises 15 residues. Germline trimming cut 1 base from V and 4 bases from J; bases unmatched to any gene: 4. The V gene's germline CDR1 is SGHNT and CDR2 YENEEA. CDR3 bases: TGTGCCAGCAGCTTAGGACAGGGTTTTAAAAACATTCAGTACTTC. This codes for CASSLGQGFKNIQYF.

The chain's CDR3 is CASSDPGQLNEKLFF. CDR3 bases: TGTGCCAGCAGTGATCCGGGACAGCTTAATGAAAAACTGTTTTTT. The chain carries TRBV25-1 and TRBJ1-4; 7 bases map to TRBD1. The CDR3 covers 15 residues. Unmatched junction bases numbered 5, after V lost 3 bases and J lost 4 bases. Germline V gene lookup returns CDR1 MGHDK and CDR2 SYGVNS. Full variable domain (outside the CDR3, taken from reference TRBV25-1 and TRBJ1-4): EADIYQTPRYLVIGTGKKITLECSQTMGHDKMYWYQQDPGMELHLIHYSYGVNSTEKGDLSSESTVSRIRTEHFPLTLESARPSHTSQYLCASSDPGQLNEKLFFGSGTQLSVL.